This is a list of T cell receptor beta chains from one sample in a study of post-analysis software for immune sequencing data. TCRdb analysed the PCR reads with MiXCR anew, one entry per CDR3 protein. The sample contains hundreds of thousands of distinct CDR3 sequences, 53% of which appear only once. Sequenced: blood. These receptor sequences come from a girl aged 10-17 years with multiple sclerosis. CDR3s include the opening cysteine and the closing phenylalanine or tryptophan. The D gene is left open where the match is weak. The size entry is marked missing in some rows and otherwise reads once, few, many or a size class.

d_call j_call clone_size v_call cdr3_nt cdr3_aa
TRBD1 TRBJ1-2 . TRBV20-1 TGCAGTGCCCCTATGACAGGGGCGGCTAACTATGGCTACACCTTC CSAPMTGAANYGYTF
. TRBJ2-7 . TRBV18 TGTGCCAGCTCACCAATGAACGGGGGGCTCGAGCAGTACTTC CASSPMNGGLEQYF
TRBD1 TRBJ1-2 few TRBV20-1 TGCAGTGCGGTACCCGGGGACAGGGGGCTTGGCTACACCTTC CSAVPGDRGLGYTF
. TRBJ2-1 . TRBV20-1 TGCAGTGCTAGCGCTGGACGGACGAGCTCCTACAATGAGCAGTTCTTC CSASAGRTSSYNEQFF
. TRBJ2-6 . TRBV29-1 TGCAGCGTTCGTACAGGGCCCGGGGCCAACGTCCTGACTTTC CSVRTGPGANVLTF
TRBD2 TRBJ2-4 . TRBV12-3/TRBV12-4 TGTGCCAGCAGTGTATACTCGGGGGGAGGTGCCAAAAACATTCAGTACTTC CASSVYSGGGAKNIQYF
. TRBJ2-1 . TRBV14 TGTGCCAGCAGCCAATTTCCCGGGAGTCTCCACAATGAGCAGTTCTTC CASSQFPGSLHNEQFF
. TRBJ2-7 . TRBV6-5 TGTGCCACCAGTGGGAACGGGTTCGAGCAGTACTTC CATSGNGFEQYF
. TRBJ2-3 few TRBV29-1 TGCAGCGTGGGGGCCAGGGTAGATACGCAGTATTTT CSVGARVDTQYF
. TRBJ2-1 . TRBV6-2/TRBV6-3 TGTGCCAGCAGTTACCAGTCCCGGGACAATGAGCAGTTCTTC CASSYQSRDNEQFF
TRBD2 TRBJ2-1 . TRBV6-4 TGTGCCAGCAGTGTAACCGGGACTAGCGGGAGCAATGAGCAGTTCTTC CASSVTGTSGSNEQFF
TRBD2 TRBJ2-7 . TRBV12-5 TGTGCTAGTGGTTTGCCACGACTGACAGCGGGGGACTACGAGCAGTACTTC CASGLPRLTAGDYEQYF
. TRBJ2-7 . TRBV7-2 TGTGCCAGCAGCTCAACCGGGACAACCTCCCACGAGCAGTACTTC CASSSTGTTSHEQYF
. TRBJ2-5 . TRBV7-6 TGTGCCAGCAGCTTAGACGTGAGGGTGGAGACCCAGTACTTC CASSLDVRVETQYF
TRBD1 TRBJ1-1 . TRBV29-1 TGCAGCGCACGTATAACAGGGGAGCCAGCTTTCTTT CSARITGEPAFF
TRBD2 TRBJ2-1 once TRBV28 TGTGCCAGCAGAACCGGGACTAGCGGGGGGGGCTCCTACAATGAGCAGTTCTTC CASRTGTSGGGSYNEQFF
. TRBJ1-5 . TRBV27 TGTGCCAGCAGTTTAGAGGCCGATCAGCCCCAGCATTTT CASSLEADQPQHF
. TRBJ1-5 . TRBV6-1 TGTGCCAGCATAGGGCAGGGGAATCAGCCCCAGCATTTT CASIGQGNQPQHF
TRBD2 TRBJ2-1 few TRBV7-9 TGTGCCAGCAGCTTAGGGAGGGGAGGGAGCAATGAGCAGTTCTTC CASSLGRGGSNEQFF
. TRBJ2-5 . TRBV29-1 TGCAGCGTTGAGTATATGGAGGTGCCAGAGACCCAGTACTTC CSVEYMEVPETQYF
TRBD2 TRBJ2-3 . TRBV28 TGTGCCAGCAGTTTCCTTCTCTGGACTAGCGGCACAGATACGCAGTATTTT CASSFLLWTSGTDTQYF
TRBD2 TRBJ2-5 . TRBV7-3 TGTGCCAGCAGGTCCAGCGGGGGCGTCCAAGAGACCCAGTACTTC CASRSSGGVQETQYF
. TRBJ2-7 few TRBV7-9 TGTGCCAGCAGCCTCGACGTAGCGGCCTACGAGCAGTACTTC CASSLDVAAYEQYF
TRBD2 TRBJ2-1 . TRBV15 TGTGCCACCAGCAGTCCAACCGGACTAGCGGGACCCTACAATGAGCAGTTCTTC CATSSPTGLAGPYNEQFF
. TRBJ2-7 few TRBV20-1 TGCAGTGCTAAAGACGGGCCCTACGAGCAGTACTTC CSAKDGPYEQYF
TRBD2 TRBJ2-1 once TRBV5-1 TGCGCCAGCAGCGGTAGCGGGAGATCTTCCAATGAGCAGTTCTTC CASSGSGRSSNEQFF
. TRBJ1-1 few TRBV6-4 TGTGCCAGCAGTGACGGGGGAGAGAACACTGAAGCTTTCTTT CASSDGGENTEAFF
. TRBJ2-4 . TRBV9 TGTGCCAGCAGCCACTCCGGGGAAAACATTCAGTACTTC CASSHSGENIQYF
. TRBJ2-5 . TRBV27 TGTGCCAGCAGTTTCTCCCTCGCCGAGACCCAGTACTTC CASSFSLAETQYF
TRBD2 TRBJ2-1 . TRBV11-2 TGTGCCAGCAGCTTCGGGACTAGCTCGCCCCTCGGGCAGTTCTTC CASSFGTSSPLGQFF
. TRBJ1-1 . TRBV6-1 TGTGCCAGCAGGCGGGAGTACACTGAAGCTTTCTTT CASRREYTEAFF
TRBD1 TRBJ2-5 . TRBV3-1 TGTGCCAGCAGCCAGACAGGGAGCCAAGAGACCCAGTACTTC CASSQTGSQETQYF
TRBD2 TRBJ2-4 . TRBV9 TGTGCCAGCAGCGTTGGGGGGGGTGACATTCAGTACTTC CASSVGGGDIQYF
. TRBJ2-5 few TRBV20-1 TGCAGTGCCGGACTGATTCAAGAGACCCAGTACTTC CSAGLIQETQYF
. TRBJ2-4 . TRBV18 TGTGCCAGCTCACCCGGAGACAATGGAAACATTCAGTACTTC CASSPGDNGNIQYF
TRBD2 TRBJ2-2 once TRBV5-1 TGCGCCAGCAGCACCGGGACTAGTACCGGGGAGCTGTTTTTT CASSTGTSTGELFF
TRBD1 TRBJ1-2 . TRBV5-1 TGCGCCAGCAGCCCGGGACAGGAGTTCAACTATGGCTACACCTTC CASSPGQEFNYGYTF
. TRBJ2-5 . TRBV12-3/TRBV12-4 TGTGCCAGCAGTTGGGTCCACCACCCGGAGACCCAGTACTTC CASSWVHHPETQYF